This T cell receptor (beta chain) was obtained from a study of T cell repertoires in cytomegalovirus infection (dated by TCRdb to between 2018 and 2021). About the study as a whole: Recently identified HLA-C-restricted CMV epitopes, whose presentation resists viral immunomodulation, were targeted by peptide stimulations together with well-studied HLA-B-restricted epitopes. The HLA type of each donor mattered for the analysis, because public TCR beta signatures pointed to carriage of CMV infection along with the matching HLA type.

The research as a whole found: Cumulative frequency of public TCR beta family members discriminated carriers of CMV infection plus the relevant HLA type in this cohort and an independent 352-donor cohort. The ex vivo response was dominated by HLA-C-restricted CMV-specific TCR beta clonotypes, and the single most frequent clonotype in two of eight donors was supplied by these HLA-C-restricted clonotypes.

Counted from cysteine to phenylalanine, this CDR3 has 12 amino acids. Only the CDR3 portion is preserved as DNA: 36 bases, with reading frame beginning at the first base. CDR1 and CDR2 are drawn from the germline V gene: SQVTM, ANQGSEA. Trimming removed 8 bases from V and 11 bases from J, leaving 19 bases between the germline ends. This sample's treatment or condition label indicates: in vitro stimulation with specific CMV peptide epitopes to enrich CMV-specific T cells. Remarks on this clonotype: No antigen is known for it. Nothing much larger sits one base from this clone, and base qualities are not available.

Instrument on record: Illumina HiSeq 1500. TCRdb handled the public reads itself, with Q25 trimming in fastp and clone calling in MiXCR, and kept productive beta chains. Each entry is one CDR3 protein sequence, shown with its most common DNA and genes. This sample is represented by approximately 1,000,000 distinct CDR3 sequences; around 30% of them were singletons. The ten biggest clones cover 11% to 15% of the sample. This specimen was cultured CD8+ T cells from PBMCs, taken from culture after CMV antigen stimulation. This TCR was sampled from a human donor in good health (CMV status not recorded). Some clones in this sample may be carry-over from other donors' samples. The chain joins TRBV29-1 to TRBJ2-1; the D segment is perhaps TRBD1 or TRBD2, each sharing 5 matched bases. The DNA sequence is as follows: TGCAGCCACTTGGACACAAGGGACCAGCAGTTCTTC. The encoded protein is CSHLDTRDQQFF.